The sequence of this TCR beta chain was determined in a study of cytomegalovirus exposure and HLA in healthy donors (dated by TCRdb to about 2017). About the study as a whole: In an earlier analysis of several hundred of the donors, 250 to 350 Gb of sequence data and 117 million unique TCR beta sequences from 180 million or so T cells were reported. Roughly 300 gigabases of sequencing data and around 80 million unique TCR sequences made up an early release that covered 640 HLA-typed donors. Of the roughly 400 genotyped donors, about 80% fell in the genetic ancestry cluster associated with self-reported Caucasian donors. The study aimed to test whether signatures of past pathogen exposure could be identified by cataloging public T cell receptors. The T cell repertoires of about 700 subjects were profiled by immunosequencing and related to cytomegalovirus serostatus. Besides the first cohort of 550 to 750 subjects, a separate validation cohort made up of roughly 120 different subjects was used. High-throughput TCR immunosequencing, statistical association of individual TCRs with disease status, and machine learning were combined to predict cytomegalovirus infection status. A later analysis re-analyzed previously published TCR beta repertoires from approximately 670 donors and added high-resolution HLA genotyping to study TCR occurrence patterns. In the later analysis, no new phenotypic data were used to find candidate immune exposures; instead, reliance was placed on TCR beta sequences and their occurrence across donors. In an earlier analysis of roughly 540 of the donors, high-throughput TCR beta sequencing was used to judge whether each TCR beta V gene segment behaved as functional or pseudogenic. Donor age, sex, ethnicity and CMV serostatus were compiled together with the repertoire data. A later genetic analysis took genome-wide SNP genotypes for 398 of the 666 donors and used that subset as a discovery cohort. Every repertoire in the discovery cohort had been generated on one and the same sequencing platform. Class I and class II HLA loci were covered by the typing at four-digit resolution. Typing coverage varied by locus: roughly 620-640 donors for A, B, C, DRB1 and DQB1; roughly 560 for DQA1; more than 600 for DPA1; about 450 for DPB1. About five DR-DQ haplotypes were treated as single units for association and clustering because of strong linkage in the cohort. Among 398 genotyped donors of the cohort, an average of approximately 200,000 unique TCR beta nucleotide sequences was sequenced per donor, of which roughly 17% were non-productive. Points the paper makes about the study in general: For the cohort, immune exposure information was limited to CMV serostatus. Correlated functional status among segregating V segments might be attributable to linkage disequilibrium, but an unknown experimental factor could not be ruled out. In an earlier analysis of some 500 of the donors, most TCR beta V segments were observed in productive rearrangements about 90% or about 30% of the time, broadly matching IMGT annotations. The study listed 150 to 200 TCR beta chains as associated with cytomegalovirus. Only TCR beta chains were sequenced in this cohort, and the absence of alpha or paired-chain data limited detectable features. Because HLA typing was unavailable for some donors at each locus, only the typed subset was used in association tests. Across donors, most TCR sequences were observed very rarely, whereas some public TCRs were present in many individuals. In a later analysis, the rate of TCR association differed among HLA loci, with DRB1 alleles having the most associated TCRs and HLA-C alleles having the fewest. A further reported finding was that TCR beta sequences accurately predicted the HLA-A and HLA-B alleles for most subjects in the first cohort. The authors suggested that the approach could potentially be extended to other disease states and immunological phenotypes. At a false discovery rate of 0.05, a later analysis linked around 15,000 TCR beta sequences to specific HLA alleles. A later analysis found that most CMV-associated TCR beta chains appeared HLA-restricted, with HLA associations seemingly driven largely by CMV exposure. In a later genetic analysis, a missense DCLRE1C variant was associated with V-gene and J-gene trimming of TCR beta chains, and the association was replicated in an independent cohort. In both the original and validation cohorts, the classifier was reported to diagnose cytomegalovirus status with high specificity and sensitivity. The earlier analysis of about 600 of the donors excluded approximately 17 rarely observed V segments, including chromosome 9 orphons, because counts were too low. Compared with equally common non-associated chains, HLA-associated TCR beta chains in a later analysis were more clonally expanded and had lower generation probabilities. Several of the top co-occurrence clusters appeared to be linked to parvovirus B19, influenza, CMV and Epstein-Barr virus, according to a later analysis. Some IMGT-functional V segments, including TRBV6-2 and TRBV6-3, could not be told apart with the 87-base-pair reads, so those segments were excluded. A later genetic analysis reported fewer N-insertions in productive TCRs among donors in an Asian-associated ancestry cluster than the roughly 700-donor mean. In vitro tests confirmed that a few of the cytomegalovirus-associated TCR beta chains recognize cytomegalovirus antigens. Strong co-occurrence of HLA alleles, especially DR and DQ, made assigning TCR associations to individual alleles difficult. Roughly uniform sequencing depth across donors was assumed in presence/absence analyses, although this assumption may not hold. A cluster of highly shared sequence variants was judged likely to be a technical artifact of the sequencing pipeline.

This clone was counted only a few times. The antigen it binds to is not known. No base quality values were provided; no much bigger clone lies one nucleotide off. In total, approximately 690 healthy bone marrow donors made up the cohort. Cohort members were all nominally healthy when sampled, although unrecorded immune exposures were likely present. The donor was CMV seronegative and belonged to the group of under 400 seronegative cohort members. Each donor provided a peripheral blood sample, and peripheral blood mononuclear cells were used for TCR beta sequencing. The Qiagen DNeasy Blood Extraction Kit was used to extract genomic DNA from the blood cell samples. The CDR3 goes from the cysteine to the phenylalanine over 12 residues. Only CDR3 DNA remains: 36 bases, in frame from the first base. For CDR1 and CDR2, the germline V gene (reference sequence) lists MNHEY and SMNVEV. The V end loses 6 bases and the J end loses 2 bases, and a stretch of 8 bases separates them.

Receptor libraries were prepared by the immunoSEQ multiplex PCR assay. The multiplex PCR relied on a mix of 60 forward primers for TCR Vbeta segments and 13 reverse primers for TCR Jbeta segments. The CDR3 region of rearranged TCR beta genes was amplified from genomic DNA with a multiplex PCR assay. The amplified TCR beta libraries were sequenced on the Illumina HiSeq System as 87-base-pair reads. The authors' analysis ran thus. Across the roughly 600 repertoires, a later analysis counted about 81 million unique TCR beta chains, 9.5 million to 12 million of which were shared by at least two donors. Raw reads were error-corrected and collapsed into unique sequences with a nearest-neighbor algorithm that merged closely related sequences to remove PCR and sequencing errors. CDR3 sequences were aligned to IMGT reference sequences to assign V, D and J gene segments. For a sequence to be retained, at least a six-nucleotide match to both a V gene segment and a J gene segment was required. A rearrangement counted as productive if the CDR3 had no stop codons and remained in frame with V and J, and every other rearrangement counted as non-productive. Following IMGT convention, CDR3 was defined as the stretch from the second conserved V-encoded cysteine up to the conserved J-encoded phenylalanine. In an earlier analysis of more than 550 of the donors, sequences lacking an unambiguous match to a single V gene segment were excluded. In an earlier analysis of some 590 of the donors, a V segment was called functional when productive rearrangements were above 56.7%, and segregating when the standard deviation between donors exceeded 5%. A statistical classification framework was built to diagnose cytomegalovirus status from the catalog of TCR beta chain sequences. V and J gene assignment, in a later analysis, came from comparing TCR nucleotide sequences with IMGT/GENE-DB human TR gene sequences. In a later analysis, CDR3 sequences and most-parsimonious VDJ recombination scenarios were assigned using the TCRdist pipeline. In a later analysis, every TCR beta chain was defined by the combination of its CDR3 amino acid sequence and its V-gene family, and reads without a unique V-gene family were dropped. To address suspected cross-contamination and a sequencing artifact, a later analysis removed 592 highly shared, low-generation-probability nucleotide sequences. For each public chain, a later analysis derived a clonal expansion index from normalized ranks of inferred template counts within each repertoire. Generation probabilities in a later analysis came from a VDJ recombination model fitted to out-of-frame rearrangements, and those results were checked against IGoR. Hypergeometric tests were used in a later analysis to score TCR-TCR, TCR-HLA and TCR-CMV co-occurrence, with a repertoire-size bias correction applied to the TCR pairs. False discovery rates were estimated in a later analysis by permuting HLA or CMV assignments 20 times. In a later analysis, co-occurring TCRs were grouped using DBSCAN, and TCRdist sequence similarity was added for clustering within HLA-allele-positive subsets. For co-occurrence clustering, repertoires with fewer than 30,000 or more than 120,000 public chains were excluded, along with five or six repertoires with anomalous nucleotide sharing. The source is immuneACCESS, and TCRdb retained only in-frame sequences with V and J called. Part of the clones is not carried over; for the studies checked, unresolved V genes explain less than half of this, and the remainder is unexplained. V, J and clone size are those of that table, while D and trimming were read from the DNA. In this sample the table shows approximately 170,000 clones, about three quarters of which occur a single time. The ten largest clones represent more than 1.3% of the sample.

The receptor was isolated from a girl aged 10 to 17 in good health and CMV-seronegative. The sequence joins TRBV27 to TRBJ2-7, with no confident D gene call. The specimen sequenced was PBMCs. The CDR3: CASSGGAYEQYF. In nucleotides, the sequence is TGTGCCAGCAGCGGCGGAGCCTACGAGCAGTACTTC.